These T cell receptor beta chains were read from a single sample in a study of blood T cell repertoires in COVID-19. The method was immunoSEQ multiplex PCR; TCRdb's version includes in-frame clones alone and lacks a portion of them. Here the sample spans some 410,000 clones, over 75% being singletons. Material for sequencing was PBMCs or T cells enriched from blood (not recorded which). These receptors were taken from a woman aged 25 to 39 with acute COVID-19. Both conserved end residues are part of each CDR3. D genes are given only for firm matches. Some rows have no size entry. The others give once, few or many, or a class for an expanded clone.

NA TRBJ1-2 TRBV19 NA TGTGCCAGTAGTAGGAAGGGACAAGGAGACTATGGCTACACCTTC CASSRKGQGDYGYTF
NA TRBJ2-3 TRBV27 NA TGTGCCAGCAGAATACAAATTGGTAGCACAGATACGCAGTATTTT CASRIQIGSTDTQYF
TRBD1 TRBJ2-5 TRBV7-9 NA TGTGCCAGCAGCTCGAAGGGGACAGGGACAGCGACAAAAGAGACCCAGTACTTC CASSSKGTGTATKETQYF
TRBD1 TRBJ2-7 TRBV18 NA TGTGCCAGCTCACCAAGGTGGGCGGGACAGGGGATTTACGAGCAGTACTTC CASSPRWAGQGIYEQYF
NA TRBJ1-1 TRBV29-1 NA TGCAGCGTAAGGCGGCTCCCGAACACTGAAGCTTTCTTT CSVRRLPNTEAFF
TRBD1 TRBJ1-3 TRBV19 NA TGTGCCACCGCACAGGGGTCGTTGGGAAACACCATATATTTT CATAQGSLGNTIYF
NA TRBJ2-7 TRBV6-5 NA TGTGCCAGCAGTTACGTTCAGGGGTACGAGCAGTACTTC CASSYVQGYEQYF
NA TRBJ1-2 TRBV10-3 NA TGTGCCATCAGTGACCAACAGGGATCCCTTAACTATGGCTACACCTTC CAISDQQGSLNYGYTF
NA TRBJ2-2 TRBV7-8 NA TGTGCCAGCAGGGGGGCGAGTACCACCGGGGAGCTGTTTTTT CASRGASTTGELFF
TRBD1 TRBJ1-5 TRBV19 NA TGTGCCAGTAGCGACAGGGGCTTCAATCAGCCCCAGCATTTT CASSDRGFNQPQHF
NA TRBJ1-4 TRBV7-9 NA TGTGCCAGCAGCATGTGGGCGCGGGAAGAAAAACTGTTTTTT CASSMWAREEKLFF
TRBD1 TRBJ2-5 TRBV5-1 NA TGCGCCAGCACGGGACAGACCCAAGAGACCCAGTACTTC CASTGQTQETQYF
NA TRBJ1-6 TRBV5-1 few TGCGCCAGCAGCAGCGCCCTTGTCTCCTCCAGGCGGGATTCACCCCTCCACTTT CASSSALVSSRRDSPLHF
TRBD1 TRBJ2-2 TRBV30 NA TGTGCCTGGAGTGCGACCGGGACAGGGGGTACCGGGGAGCTGTTTTTT CAWSATGTGGTGELFF
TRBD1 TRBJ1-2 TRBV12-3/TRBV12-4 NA TGTGCCAGCAGTCCAGACAGGGGAGATGGCTACACCTTC CASSPDRGDGYTF
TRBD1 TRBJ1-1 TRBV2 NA TGTGCCAGGGGGACAGTAGTAAACACTGAAGCTTTCTTT CARGTVVNTEAFF
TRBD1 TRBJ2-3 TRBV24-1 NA TGTGCCACCAAATCGAGGGACAGGGGAGATACGCAGTATTTT CATKSRDRGDTQYF
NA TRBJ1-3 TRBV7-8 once TGTGCCAGCAGCTCCACAACAGGGCCCGCCTCTGGAAACACCATATATTTT CASSSTTGPASGNTIYF
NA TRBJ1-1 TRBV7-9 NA TGTGCCAGCAGCTTTTCAGGTCCTGAAGCTTTCTTT CASSFSGPEAFF
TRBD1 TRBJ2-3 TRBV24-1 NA TGTGCCACCAGTGATATGGCTACAGGGGAAAGCACAGATACGCAGTATTTT CATSDMATGESTDTQYF
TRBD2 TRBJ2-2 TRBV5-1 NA TGCGCCAGCAGCTTGTTTGGCGGGGGGCAGGACACCGGGGAGCTGTTTTTT CASSLFGGGQDTGELFF
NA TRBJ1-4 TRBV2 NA TGTGCCAGCACCCAGACAGGTCAGGGGGAAAAACTGTTTTTT CASTQTGQGEKLFF
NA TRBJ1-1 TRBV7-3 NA TGTGCCAGCAGCTTATTAGGGGGAACTGAAGCTTTCTTT CASSLLGGTEAFF
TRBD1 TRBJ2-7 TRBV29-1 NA TGCAGCGTTGAGTTCCCCGGGACAGCCCTCTACGAGCAGTACTTC CSVEFPGTALYEQYF
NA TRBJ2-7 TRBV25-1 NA TGTGCCAGCAGTGGGCGGGCGGCCTCCTACGAGCAGTACTTC CASSGRAASYEQYF
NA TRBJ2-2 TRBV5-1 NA TGCGCCAGCAGCCCCGAAGGGGACACCTACACCGGGGAGCTGTTTTTT CASSPEGDTYTGELFF
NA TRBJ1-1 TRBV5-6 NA TGTGCCAGCAGGCCAACAGGTGTGAGCACTGAAGCTTTCTTT CASRPTGVSTEAFF
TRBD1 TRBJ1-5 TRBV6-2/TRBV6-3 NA TGTGCCAGCAGTTTCGTGACAGGGAGTAGCAATCAGCCCCAGCATTTT CASSFVTGSSNQPQHF
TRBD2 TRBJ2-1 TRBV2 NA TGTGCCAGCAGCGCGTTCTTAGCGGGGGTCGACAATGAGCAGTTCTTC CASSAFLAGVDNEQFF
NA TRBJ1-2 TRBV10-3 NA TGTGCCATCAGCCAGAGTGAAGCCAGGGAAGGTTTGGATGGCTACACCTTC CAISQSEAREGLDGYTF
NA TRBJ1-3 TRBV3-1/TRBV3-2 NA TGTGCCAGCAGCCGATCCGGGGCACAGGGATTTATCTCTGGAAACACCATATATTTT CASSRSGAQGFISGNTIYF